The source of this TCR beta chain is a study of T-cell memory formation after mild COVID-19. Study findings and constraints: The study found balanced CD4/CD8 in clones contracting day 15 to 85 and a CD4+ lean in later expanders. Pre-infection memory held some responding clones, suggesting pre-existing cross-reactive T cells responded.

TCRalpha and TCRbeta libraries used 5'RACE with constant-segment primers and UMIs. TCRdb re-derived calls from the 5' RACE reads in MiXCR, one entry per CDR3 protein. The table lists around 250,000 distinct CDR3 sequences, over 8.5% of them singletons, with around 23% in the top ten. CDR1 is SGHAT, CDR2 FQNNGV, per germline. The V and J ends lost 5 bases and 6 bases, in that order; junction bases with no gene match: 23. This CDR3 region has 19 residues. This clonotype turned up a few times. Its antigen is not identified. Sequencing was performed on PBMCs or a T cell subset sorted from them (not recorded which). The sequence came from a young man who had mild COVID-19 (a few samples of this study predate the infection). Cell type and time point are not known. The gene calls are TRBV11-2 and TRBJ2-3, with 7 nucleotides matching TRBD1. The CDR3 bases are TGTGCCAGCAGCGCCTTACTAACAGGGGAACGGGGCACGGAGGATACGCAGTATTTT. The encoded protein is CASSALLTGERGTEDTQYF.